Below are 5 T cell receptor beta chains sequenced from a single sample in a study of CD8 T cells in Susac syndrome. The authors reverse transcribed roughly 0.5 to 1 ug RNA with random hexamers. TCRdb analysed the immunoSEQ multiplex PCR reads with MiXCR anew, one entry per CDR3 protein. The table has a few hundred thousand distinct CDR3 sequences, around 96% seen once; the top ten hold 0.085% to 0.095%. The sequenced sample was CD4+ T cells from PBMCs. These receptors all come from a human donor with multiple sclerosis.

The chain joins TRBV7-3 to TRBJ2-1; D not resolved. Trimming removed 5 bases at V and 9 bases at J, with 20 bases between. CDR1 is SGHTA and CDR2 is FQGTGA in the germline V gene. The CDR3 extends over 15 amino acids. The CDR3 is CASSLIGPPGGEQFF. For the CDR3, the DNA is TGTGCCAGCAGCCTAATCGGACCCCCGGGCGGTGAGCAGTTCTTC.

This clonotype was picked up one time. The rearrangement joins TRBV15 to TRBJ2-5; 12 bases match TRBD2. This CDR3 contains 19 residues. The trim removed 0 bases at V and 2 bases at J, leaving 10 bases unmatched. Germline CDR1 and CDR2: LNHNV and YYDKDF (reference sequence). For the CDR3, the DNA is TGTGCCACCAGCAGAGATTGGACCCGACTAGCGGGAGAGCAAGAGACCCAGTACTTC. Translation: CATSRDWTRLAGEQETQYF.

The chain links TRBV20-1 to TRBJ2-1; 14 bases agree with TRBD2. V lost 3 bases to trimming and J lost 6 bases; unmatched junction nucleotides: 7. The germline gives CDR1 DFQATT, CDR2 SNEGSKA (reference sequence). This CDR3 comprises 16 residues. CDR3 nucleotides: TGCAGTGCTAGCCCCCAGGGACTAGCGGGAGCCAATGAGCAGTTCTTC. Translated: CSASPQGLAGANEQFF.

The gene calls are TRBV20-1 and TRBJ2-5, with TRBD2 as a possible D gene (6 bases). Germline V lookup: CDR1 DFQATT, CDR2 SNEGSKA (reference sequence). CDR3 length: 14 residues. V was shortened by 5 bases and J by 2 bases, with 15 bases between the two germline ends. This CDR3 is CSADTGTYQETQYF. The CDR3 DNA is TGCAGTGCTGATACCGGGACTTATCAAGAGACCCAGTACTTC.

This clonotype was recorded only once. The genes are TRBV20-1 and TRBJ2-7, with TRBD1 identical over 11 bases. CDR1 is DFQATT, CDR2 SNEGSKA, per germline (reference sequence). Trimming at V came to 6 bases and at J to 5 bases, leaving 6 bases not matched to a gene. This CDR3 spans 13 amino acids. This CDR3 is CSAAGQGANEQYF. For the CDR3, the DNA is TGCAGTGCAGCAGGACAGGGGGCCAACGAGCAGTACTTC.